This T cell receptor beta chain derives from a study of shared clonotypes between healthy human individuals. Germline V gene lookup returns CDR1 SQVTM and CDR2 ANQGSEA. The CDR3 has 15 residues. The method was immunoSEQ multiplex PCR; TCRdb's version includes in-frame clones alone and lacks a portion of them. The top ten hold more than 0.35% of the sample, which has approximately 2.5 million clones, 93% seen once. The chain has TRBV29-1 and TRBJ2-5, with 11 nucleotides matching TRBD2. The J call is uncertain, as TRBJ2-7 better fits the DNA end. This TCR came from a man aged 18 to 29 in good health. Some clones in this sample may be carry-over from other donors' samples. Specimen: naive CD4+ T cells from PBMCs. This sample's subset: CD45RA+ positively selected. The CDR3 is CSFSGTGTSGYEQYF. CDR3 nucleotides: TGCAGCTTTAGTGGAACCGGGACTAGCGGCTACGAGCAGTACTTC.